This T cell receptor (beta chain) emerged from a study of T cells in localized non-small cell lung cancer. Overall study findings and caveats: Heterogeneity cannot be ruled out, as sequencing used one tumor region only. Among the top 100 tumor clones, a median about 60 appeared in adjacent lung. Increased T cell density in blood showed an association with longer overall survival. Of the tissues analyzed, uninvolved adjacent lung showed maximal T cell clonality, greater than tumor.

TCRdb's table, derived via immunoSEQ multiplex PCR, lists solely in-frame clones and lacks some. The table includes more than 30,000 clones, roughly 86% detected once. Turning to this clone: Its target is not known.

The germline CDR1 and CDR2 sequences are MNHNY and SVGAGI (reference sequence). The CDR3 contains 15 residues. Trimming shortened V by 4 bases and J by 5 bases, and 15 bases separated the two germline ends. The genes are TRBV6-6 and TRBJ2-4; D is perhaps TRBD1 or TRBD2 (5 bases each). The sample in question was peripheral blood mononuclear cells, obtained before any cancer treatment. The receptor's source is a woman between 35 and 75 years old with stage III lung adenocarcinoma. CDR3 residues: CASSFQRLGENIQYF. The DNA of the CDR3 is TGTGCCAGCAGTTTCCAGCGACTGGGGGAAAACATTCAGTACTTC.